This TCR beta chain is drawn from a study of shared clonotypes between healthy human individuals. Sequencing used immunoSEQ multiplex PCR; TCRdb keeps in-frame clones, though not all of them. The sample comprises approximately 1.4 million clones, roughly 98% of which are singletons, and about 0.45% rests with the top ten. Trimming took 5 bases from V and 6 from J; bases not matched to a gene: 10. The CDR3 extends over 16 amino acids. Germline CDR1 is SGHTA and CDR2 is FQGNSA. The receptor comes from a man aged 25-45 years in good health. The rearrangement links TRBV7-2 to TRBJ1-4; 9 bases are a match to TRBD1. Source material: naive CD4+ T cells sorted from blood. As to subset: CD45RA+ positively selected. CDR3 DNA: TGTGCCAGCAGCCCTACAGCCGGGACAGGGTATGAAAAACTGTTTTTT. Residues: CASSPTAGTGYEKLFF.